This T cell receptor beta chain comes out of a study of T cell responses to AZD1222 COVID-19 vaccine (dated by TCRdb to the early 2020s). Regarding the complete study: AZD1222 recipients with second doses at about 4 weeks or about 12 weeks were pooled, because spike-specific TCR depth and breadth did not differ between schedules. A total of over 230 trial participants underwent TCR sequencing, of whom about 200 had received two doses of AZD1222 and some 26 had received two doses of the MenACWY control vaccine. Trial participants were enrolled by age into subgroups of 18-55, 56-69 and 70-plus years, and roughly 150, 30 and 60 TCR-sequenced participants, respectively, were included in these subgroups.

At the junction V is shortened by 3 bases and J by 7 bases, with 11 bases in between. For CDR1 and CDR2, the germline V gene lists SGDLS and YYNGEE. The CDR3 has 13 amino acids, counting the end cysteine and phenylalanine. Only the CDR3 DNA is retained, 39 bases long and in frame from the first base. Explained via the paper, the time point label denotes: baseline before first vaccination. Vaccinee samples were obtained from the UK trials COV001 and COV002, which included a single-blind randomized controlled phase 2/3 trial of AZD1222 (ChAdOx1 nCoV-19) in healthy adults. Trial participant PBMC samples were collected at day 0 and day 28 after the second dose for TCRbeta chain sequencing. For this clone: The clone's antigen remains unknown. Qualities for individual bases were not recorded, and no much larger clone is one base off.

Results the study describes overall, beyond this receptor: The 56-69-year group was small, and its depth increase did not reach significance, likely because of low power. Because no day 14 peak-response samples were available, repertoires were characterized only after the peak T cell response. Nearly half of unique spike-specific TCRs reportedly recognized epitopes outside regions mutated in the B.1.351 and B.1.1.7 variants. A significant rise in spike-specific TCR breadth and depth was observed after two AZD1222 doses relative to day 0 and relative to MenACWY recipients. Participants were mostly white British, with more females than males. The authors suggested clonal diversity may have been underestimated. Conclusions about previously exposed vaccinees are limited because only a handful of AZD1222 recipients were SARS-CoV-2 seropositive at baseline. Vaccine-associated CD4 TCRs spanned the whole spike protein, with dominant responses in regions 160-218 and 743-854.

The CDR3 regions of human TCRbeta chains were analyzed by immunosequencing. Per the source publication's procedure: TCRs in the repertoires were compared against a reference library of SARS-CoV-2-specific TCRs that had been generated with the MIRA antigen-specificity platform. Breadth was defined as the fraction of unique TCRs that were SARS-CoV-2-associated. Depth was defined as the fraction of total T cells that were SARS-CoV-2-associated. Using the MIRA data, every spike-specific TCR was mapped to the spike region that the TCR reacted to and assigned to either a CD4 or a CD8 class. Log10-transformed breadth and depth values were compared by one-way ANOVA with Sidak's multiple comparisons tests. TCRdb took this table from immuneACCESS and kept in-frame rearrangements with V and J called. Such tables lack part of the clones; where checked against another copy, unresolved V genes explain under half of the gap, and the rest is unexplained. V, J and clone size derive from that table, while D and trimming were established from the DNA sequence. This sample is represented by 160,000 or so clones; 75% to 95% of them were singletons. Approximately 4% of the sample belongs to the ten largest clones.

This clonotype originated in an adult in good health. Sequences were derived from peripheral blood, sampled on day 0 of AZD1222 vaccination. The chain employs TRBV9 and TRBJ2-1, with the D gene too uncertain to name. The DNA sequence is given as TGTGCCAGCAGCGGAGTTAACCCAAATGAGCAGTTCTTC. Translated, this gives CASSGVNPNEQFF. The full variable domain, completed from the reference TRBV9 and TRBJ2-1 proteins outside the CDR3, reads DSGVTQTPKHLITATGQRVTLRCSPRSGDLSVYWYQQSLDQGLQFLIQYYNGEERAKGNILERFSAQQFPDLHSELNLSSLELGDSALYFCASSGVNPNEQFFGPGTRLTVL.